This TCR beta chain was profiled in a study of blood T cell repertoires in COVID-19. Study as a whole: Sites in the United States, Italy and Spain provided acute and convalescent COVID-19 samples. PBMCs, B-cell-depleted T cells, or T cells were the source of the cDNA or gDNA that made up the material.

Germline V gene data show CDR1 as MGHRA and CDR2 as YSYEKL. V lost 1 base and J lost 3, with 12 bases in between. There are 16 residues in the CDR3. Per the authors' pipeline: Nucleated cell counts were estimated from reference gene primer amplification. Data came from immunoSEQ multiplex PCR; TCRdb stores just in-frame clones and leaves some out. V, J and clone size are those of that table, while D and trimming were read from the DNA. This sample has around 97,000 clones, with roughly 86% found just once. The rearrangement joins TRBV4-1 to TRBJ2-2; possibly TRBD2 for D (5 bases). Sequences were obtained from peripheral blood. The sequence was obtained from a human donor in a cohort sampled during active COVID-19. The CDR3 region has the DNA TGCGCCAGCAGCCAAGTATCGGGGATTGACACCGGGGAGCTGTTTTTT. Encoded protein: CASSQVSGIDTGELFF.